This TCR beta chain was profiled in a study of shared clonotypes between healthy human individuals. This CDR3 comprises 11 residues. Trimming shortened V by 6 bases and J by 3 bases, and 9 bases separated the two germline ends. Germline CDR1 is DFQATT and CDR2 is SNEGSKA (reference sequence). Both subsets, CD45RA+ naive and CD45RA-negative memory, were split from the CD4+ cells. The assay ran at deep level. The data were produced by immunoSEQ multiplex PCR, yet TCRdb's version contains in-frame clones alone and is incomplete. The sample consists of about a million clones, 70% to 80% of them appearing once. Study observations and caveats: In four donors, roughly 5.2% of naive CD4 clonotypes appeared in common. In general, naive subsets displayed greater estimated richness than memory subsets did.

Regarding this clone: Its antigen remains unidentified.

Specimen: memory CD4+ T cells sorted from blood. The subset here: CD45RA-negative fraction. The TCR was taken from a man younger than 30 in good health. The J gene is TRBJ2-7, the V gene TRBV20-1; D gene uncertain. The CDR3: CSAITHYEQYF. Written as DNA, the CDR3 is TGCAGTGCCATCACTCACTACGAGCAGTACTTC.